This T cell receptor beta chain was observed in a study of T cells after posttransplantation cyclophosphamide. Cyclophosphamide on days +3 and +4 followed busulfan-fludarabine conditioning and a marrow graft. A remark on this clone: The antigen is unknown.

Study-wide results and limits: Recipient CMV seropositivity and CMV reactivation strongly tracked TRB clonality. Donor-recipient repertoire similarity was low at 1-2 months, rising over year one. TRB overlap between skin or GI tissue T cells and blood was limited.

The CDR3 extends over 14 amino acids. J gave up 5 bases and V 1 base, and 2 bases lay outside the gene matches. Germline CDR1 is SEHNR and CDR2 is FQNEAQ (reference sequence). Clones were sequenced by immunoSEQ multiplex PCR, and TCRdb holds only the in-frame ones, with some missing. The sample shows over 8,000 clones, around 85% of them seen only once. The sequence derives from a female patient aged 40-49 years who received an allogeneic stem cell transplant from an unrelated donor, was CMV-positive, and had no GVHD. Some T cells may have originated in the graft donor. Sequenced material: PBMCs, taken after allogeneic stem cell transplant with posttransplant cyclophosphamide. This sequence joins TRBV7-9 and TRBJ1-1; 9 nucleotides line up with TRBD1. The CDR3 DNA follows: TGTGCCAGCAGCTTAGGGGGGACAGGGACTGAAGCTTTCTTT. Translated: CASSLGGTGTEAFF.